Shown below are 31 T cell receptor beta chains from a single sample sequenced in a study of cytomegalovirus exposure and HLA in healthy donors. 60 Vbeta and 13 Jbeta primers were used in PCR. TCRdb's table, derived via immunoSEQ multiplex PCR, lists solely in-frame clones and lacks some. The sample has about 110,000 clones; over 75% are singletons. Sample: PBMCs. These receptors all come from a woman in her thirties in good health and CMV-seropositive.

The V and J genes are TRBV19 and TRBJ2-7; 8 bases line up with TRBD2. CDR1 and CDR2 from the germline V gene are LNHDA and SQIVND (reference sequence). Germline trimming cut 7 bases from V and 0 bases from J; bases unmatched to any gene: 5. CDR3 size: 14 residues. The CDR3 bases are TGTGCCAGTACCCTGGCGGGGGGCTCCTACGAGCAGTACTTC. It encodes CASTLAGGSYEQYF.

The V call is TRBV7-8, the J call TRBJ2-1; D gene uncertain. Trimming removed 1 base at V and 8 bases at J, with 15 bases between. Germline CDR1 reads SGHVS; CDR2 reads FQNEAQ. The CDR3 extends over 15 amino acids. The CDR3 spells CASSLGRMVQYEQFF. The CDR3 DNA sequence: TGTGCCAGCAGCTTAGGGCGGATGGTACAATATGAGCAGTTCTTC. Together with reference TRBV7-8 and TRBJ2-1, the CDR3 gives the full variable domain: GAGVSQSPRYKVAKRGQDVALRCDPISGHVSLFWYQQALGQGPEFLTYFQNEAQLDKSGLPSDRFFAERPEGSVSTLKIQRTQQEDSAVYLCASSLGRMVQYEQFFGPGTRLTVL.

The chain links TRBV5-1 to TRBJ2-7; TRBD2 matches at 7 bases. With 4 bases clipped from V and 1 base from J, the junction kept 8 bases outside the gene matches. This CDR3 contains 15 residues. Germline CDR1 and CDR2: SGHRS and YFSETQ. CDR3 in DNA: TGCGCCAGCAGCGCGTCTAGCGGAGAGTCCTACGAGCAGTACTTC. Its protein product is CASSASSGESYEQYF.

The chain couples TRBV6-1 to TRBJ1-1; tentative D call: TRBD1 (5 bases). CDR3 length: 15 residues. Germline CDR1 MNHNS, CDR2 SASEGT. V was trimmed by 1 base and J by 5 bases, leaving 14 bases between them. CDR3 residues: CASSEGTSGWTEAFF. As DNA, the CDR3 is TGTGCCAGCAGTGAAGGCACCTCAGGGTGGACTGAAGCTTTCTTT.

On this clone itself: The same CDR3 can be traced to other DNA sequences in this sample. V and J are TRBV5-1 and TRBJ2-3; tentatively, D is TRBD2 (6 bases). The germline V gene has CDR1 SGHRS and CDR2 YFSETQ. Between the trimmed V and J ends, which lost 3 bases and 2 bases, there was a span of 16 bases. The CDR3 runs to 16 residues. CDR3 in DNA: TGCGCCAGCAGCTCGACCTACGGGGGTGCCACAGATACGCAGTATTTT. This codes for CASSSTYGGATDTQYF.

The chain employs TRBV6-5 and TRBJ1-1; D ambiguous. V dropped 4 bases and J dropped 4 bases, with 10 bases sitting between them. Germline loops: CDR1 MNHEY, CDR2 SVGAGI. The CDR3 covers 13 residues. The CDR3 sequence: CASSSPPGTEAFF. The CDR3 DNA reads as TGTGCCAGCAGTTCGCCCCCGGGCACTGAAGCTTTCTTT.

The genes are TRBV5-6 and TRBJ1-2; D is perhaps TRBD1 (6 bases). V lost 0 bases to trimming and J lost 0 bases, with 12 bases between them. In germline, CDR1 is SGHDT, CDR2 YYEEEE. This CDR3 contains 16 residues. CDR3 sequence reads: CASSLAGQSANYGYTF. DNA of the CDR3: TGTGCCAGCAGCTTGGCAGGACAGTCCGCTAACTATGGCTACACCTTC.

The chain couples TRBV19 to TRBJ1-2; TRBD1 is a possible D gene (5 bases). From germline, CDR1 is LNHDA and CDR2 SQIVND (reference sequence). The CDR3 runs 11 residues. V lost 6 bases and J lost 6, with 8 bases in between. CDR3 residues: CASRWGDGYTF. CDR3 coding DNA: TGTGCCAGTAGATGGGGGGATGGCTACACCTTC.

The chain is built from TRBV13 and TRBJ2-5, with TRBD2 identical over 10 bases. V was pared by 0 bases and J by 2 bases, with 0 bases of the junction left unmatched. This CDR3 has 15 amino acids. Germline CDR1 and CDR2: PRHDT and FYEKMQ (reference sequence). The CDR3 region has the DNA TGTGCCAGCAGCTTAGGAGCGGGGGGGCAAGAGACCCAGTACTTC. It codes for CASSLGAGGQETQYF.

The sample holds a few counts of this clone. The chain links TRBV19 to TRBJ1-2; 12 bases match TRBD1. V dropped 9 bases and J dropped 4; count of bases not matched to a gene: 6. The CDR3 sequence is 14 residues long. CDR1 and CDR2 (germline): LNHDA, SQIVND (reference sequence). The CDR3 reads CASGDRGLPYGYTF. DNA for the CDR3: TGTGCCAGCGGGGACAGGGGGCTCCCCTATGGCTACACCTTC.

The chain carries TRBV7-9 and TRBJ1-2, with D possibly TRBD1 on 5 matching bases. V shed 2 bases and J shed 8 bases, with 6 bases lying between them. The CDR3 covers 11 residues. The germline V gene has CDR1 SEHNR and CDR2 FQNEAQ (reference sequence). The CDR3 spells CASSLQGGYTF. The DNA of the CDR3 is TGTGCCAGCAGCTTACAGGGAGGCTACACCTTC.

The chain recombines TRBV5-6 with TRBJ1-2; D is undetermined. Trimming removed 4 bases from V and 3 bases from J, with 13 bases in between. This CDR3 spans 14 amino acids. The germline V gene has CDR1 SGHDT and CDR2 YYEEEE. This CDR3 is CASSRRLGDYGYTF. CDR3 sequence (DNA): TGTGCCAGCAGCCGACGATTGGGAGACTATGGCTACACCTTC. Supplemented by reference TRBV5-6 and TRBJ1-2, the full variable domain reads DAGVTQSPTHLIKTRGQQVTLRCSPKSGHDTVSWYQQALGQGPQFIFQYYEEEERQRGNFPDRFSGHQFPNYSSELNVNALLLGDSALYLCASSRRLGDYGYTFGSGTRLTVV.

The chain combines TRBV6-6 with TRBJ2-7, with 7 bases that match TRBD1. V lost 6 bases, J lost 3 bases, and 5 bases stayed unmatched. The CDR3 sequence is 13 residues long. CDR1 and CDR2 from the germline V gene are MNHNY and SVGAGI (reference sequence). CDR3 amino acids: CASSPGQNYEQYF. Written as DNA, the CDR3 is TGTGCCAGCAGCCCGGGACAGAACTACGAGCAGTACTTC.

This clone was observed a few times. The chain carries TRBV13 and TRBJ1-1, with D perhaps matching TRBD1 (6 bases). The length of the CDR3 is 16 residues. V was pared by 5 bases and J by 0 bases, with 16 bases between. Germline CDR1 and CDR2: PRHDT and FYEKMQ (reference sequence). CDR3 DNA sequence: TGTGCCAGCAGCCGTCTGCCGGGACAAATGAACACTGAAGCTTTCTTT. It specifies CASSRLPGQMNTEAFF. Full variable domain (remainder filled in from reference TRBV13 and TRBJ1-1): AAGVIQSPRHLIKEKRETATLKCYPIPRHDTVYWYQQGPGQDPQFLISFYEKMQSDKGSIPDRFSAQQFSDYHSELNMSSLELGDSALYFCASSRLPGQMNTEAFFGQGTRLTVV.

The chain links TRBV30 to TRBJ1-5; a possible D gene is TRBD1 (6 bases). CDR1 is GTSNPN, CDR2 SVGIG, per germline (reference sequence). This CDR3 is 13 amino acids long. V was shortened by 1 base and J by 3 bases, with 7 bases between the two germline ends. CDR3 region: CAWSDRDNQPQHF. The CDR3 bases are TGTGCCTGGAGTGACAGGGACAATCAGCCCCAGCATTTT. Supplemented by reference TRBV30 and TRBJ1-5, the full variable domain reads SQTIHQWPATLVQPVGSPLSLECTVEGTSNPNLYWYRQAAGRGLQLLFYSVGIGQISSEVPQNLSASRPQDRQFILSSKKLLLSDSGFYLCAWSDRDNQPQHFGDGTRLSIL.

The V call is TRBV27, the J call TRBJ1-4; 7 bases align to TRBD1. In germline, CDR1 is MNHEY, CDR2 SMNVEV (reference sequence). This CDR3 has 15 amino acids. V lost 3 bases and J lost 0; bases outside the gene matches: 1. The CDR3 sequence: CASSFQGATNEKLFF. DNA of the CDR3: TGTGCCAGCAGTTTCCAGGGGGCAACTAATGAAAAACTGTTTTTT.

The V gene is TRBV28, the J gene TRBJ2-2; 7 bases are shared with TRBD1. Germline CDR1 MDHEN, CDR2 SYDVKM. V was pared by 10 bases and J by 5 bases, with 7 bases of the junction left unmatched. This CDR3 spans 13 amino acids. CDR3 region: CATLTGETGELFF. DNA for the CDR3: TGTGCCACCCTTACAGGGGAAACCGGGGAGCTGTTTTTT.

The chain joins TRBV9 to TRBJ1-5, with D unclear. This CDR3 spans 13 amino acids. Germline V gene sequence: CDR1 SGDLS, CDR2 YYNGEE. V lost 3 bases, J lost 9 bases, and 13 bases lay in between. DNA of the CDR3: TGTGCCAGCAGCGCCAACCAGAATACGCCCCAGCATTTT. Its protein product is CASSANQNTPQHF.

The chain recombines TRBV7-5 with TRBJ1-2; TRBD1 is taken as the D call from the table, unchecked against the DNA. TRBV7-5 is flagged as a pseudogene. There are 14 residues in the CDR3. The CDR3 spells CARSAGQGLRGYTF. CDR3 nucleotide sequence: TGTGCCAGAAGCGCTGGACAGGGACTCCGCGGCTACACCTTC.

V is TRBV19 and J is TRBJ2-7; a possible D gene is TRBD2 (6 bases). The CDR3 is 15 amino acids. Germline-derived CDR1 and CDR2 are LNHDA and SQIVND (reference sequence). Trimming took 3 bases from V and 5 from J, leaving 17 bases between them. In DNA, the CDR3 is TGTGCCAGTAGTATTCGCGGGATGGCCAGGGACGAGCAGTACTTC. Protein product: CASSIRGMARDEQYF. The full variable domain, its missing parts supplied by reference TRBV19 and TRBJ2-7, is DGGITQSPKYLFRKEGQNVTLSCEQNLNHDAMYWYRQDPGQGLRLIYYSQIVNDFQKGDIAEGYSVSREKKESFPLTVTSAQKNPTAFYLCASSIRGMARDEQYFGPGTRLTVT.

This clone was seen only once. The CDR3 loop reads CASSLGPGPGNTIYF. The CDR3 DNA reads as TGTGCCAGCAGTTTGGGGCCTGGGCCTGGAAACACCATATATTTT. The chain links TRBV27 to TRBJ1-3; D might be TRBD1 (5 bases). This CDR3 comprises 15 residues. CDR1 and CDR2 (germline): MNHEY, SMNVEV (reference sequence). V was shortened by 3 bases and J by 2 bases, with 11 bases between the two germline ends.

The V gene is TRBV27, the J gene TRBJ2-3; 9 positions agree with TRBD2. The CDR3 runs to 14 residues. Germline values: CDR1 MNHEY, CDR2 SMNVEV (reference sequence). Germline trimming cut 6 bases from V and 3 bases from J; bases unmatched to any gene: 4. This CDR3 reads CASSIAGATDTQYF. The CDR3 region has the DNA TGTGCCAGCAGCATAGCGGGAGCAACAGATACGCAGTATTTT.

This clone was seen only a few times. The chain combines TRBV4-1 with TRBJ2-1; tentative D call: TRBD2 (5 bases). This CDR3 is built from 16 residues. Germline loops: CDR1 MGHRA, CDR2 YSYEKL. V was shortened by 5 bases and J by 1 base, with 15 bases between the two germline ends. Written as DNA, the CDR3 is TGCGCCAGCAGCTACGGACTCCGATCGTCCTACAATGAGCAGTTCTTC. Encoded protein: CASSYGLRSSYNEQFF.

Notes on this clone: At one end, the junction sequence differs from germline, possibly due to a read error. The chain recombines TRBV2 with TRBJ2-1, with TRBD2 identical over 8 bases. The germline CDR1 and CDR2 sequences are SNHLY and FYNNEI. The CDR3 runs to 17 residues. The CDR3 DNA is TGTGCCAGCAGCGAAGACTCTAGCGGGCATGGCTTGAATGAGCAGTTCTTC. This translates into CASSEDSSGHGLNEQFF.

This chain uses TRBV10-3 with TRBJ2-5; possible D gene TRBD1, 6 bases. The germline V gene has CDR1 ENHRY and CDR2 SYGVKD. Trimming cost V 4 bases and J 3 bases, with 12 bases left between them. The CDR3 consists of 14 residues. The CDR3 DNA is TGTGCCATCAGTGGGACAGTAGGGAAAGAGACCCAGTACTTC. Its protein is CAISGTVGKETQYF.

V is TRBV5-1 and J is TRBJ2-2, with D possibly being TRBD1 (5 bases). V was shortened by 1 base and J by 4 bases, with 5 bases between the two germline ends. The germline CDR1 and CDR2 sequences are SGHRS and YFSETQ. This CDR3 has 13 amino acids. CDR3 DNA sequence: TGCGCCAGCAGCTTGCAGGGCACCGGGGAGCTGTTTTTT. Its translation: CASSLQGTGELFF.

The rearrangement joins TRBV7-2 to TRBJ2-2; weak D call: TRBD1 (5 bases). Trimming cost V 2 bases and J 6 bases, with 7 bases left between them. The CDR3 has 13 residues. Germline V CDR1 and CDR2: SGHTA, FQGNSA. The CDR3 loop reads CASSLQGAGELFF. The DNA of the CDR3 is TGTGCCAGCAGCTTACAAGGGGCCGGGGAGCTGTTTTTT.

The chain has TRBV7-3 and TRBJ1-3; no definite D call. Trimming cost V 2 bases and J 4 bases, with 12 bases left between them. The length of the CDR3 is 15 residues. In germline, CDR1 is SGHTA, CDR2 FQGTGA. CDR3 nucleotides: TGTGCCAGCAGCTTAGACGGGTTCTACGGAAACACCATATATTTT. Its translation is CASSLDGFYGNTIYF.

V usage is TRBV25-1 and J usage is TRBJ2-3; D may be TRBD2 (6 bases). V dropped 3 bases and J dropped 0 bases, with 13 bases sitting between them. Germline V lookup: CDR1 MGHDK, CDR2 SYGVNS. The CDR3 consists of 16 residues. The CDR3 here is CASSDLSSASTDTQYF. The CDR3, as DNA: TGTGCCAGCAGTGATCTATCTAGCGCAAGCACAGATACGCAGTATTTT.

As to this clone: One end of the junction fails to match germline, which may point to a read error. Within the sample, other DNA sequences also encode this same CDR3. V usage is TRBV5-6 and J usage is TRBJ2-1, with D possibly TRBD2 on 6 matching bases. CDR3 length equals 11 residues. In germline, CDR1 is SGHDT, CDR2 YYEEEE. The CDR3 DNA sequence: TGTGCCAGGGGAGGTAGGGATGAACAGTTCTTC. It specifies CARGGRDEQFF.

This chain uses TRBV6-1 with TRBJ1-1; no clear D gene. Germline-derived CDR1 and CDR2 are MNHNS and SASEGT. The CDR3 consists of 14 residues. The V gene lost 2 bases and the J gene lost 1 base, with 8 bases spanning the gap. DNA for the CDR3: TGTGCCAGCAGTGAAAGATCAGGGAACACTGAAGCTTTCTTT. Translation: CASSERSGNTEAFF.